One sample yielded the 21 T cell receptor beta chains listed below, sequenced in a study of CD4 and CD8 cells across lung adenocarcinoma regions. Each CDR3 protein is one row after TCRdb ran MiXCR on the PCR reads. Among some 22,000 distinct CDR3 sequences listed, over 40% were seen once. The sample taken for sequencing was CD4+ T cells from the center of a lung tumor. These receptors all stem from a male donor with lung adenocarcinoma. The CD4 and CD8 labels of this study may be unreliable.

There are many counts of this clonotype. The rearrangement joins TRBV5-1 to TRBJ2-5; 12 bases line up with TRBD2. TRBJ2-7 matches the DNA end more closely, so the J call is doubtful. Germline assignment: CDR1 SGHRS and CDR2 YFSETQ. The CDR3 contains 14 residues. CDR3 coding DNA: TGCGCCAGCAGTTCGCTAGCGGGAGGGGACGAGCAGTACTTC. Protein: CASSSLAGGDEQYF.

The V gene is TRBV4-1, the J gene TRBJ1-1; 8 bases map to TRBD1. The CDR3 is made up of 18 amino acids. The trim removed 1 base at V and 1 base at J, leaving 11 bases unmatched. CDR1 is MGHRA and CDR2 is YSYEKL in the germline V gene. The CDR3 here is CASSQGGGQGRSNTEAFF. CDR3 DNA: TGCGCCAGCAGCCAAGGAGGAGGACAGGGAAGGTCGAACACTGAAGCTTTCTTT.

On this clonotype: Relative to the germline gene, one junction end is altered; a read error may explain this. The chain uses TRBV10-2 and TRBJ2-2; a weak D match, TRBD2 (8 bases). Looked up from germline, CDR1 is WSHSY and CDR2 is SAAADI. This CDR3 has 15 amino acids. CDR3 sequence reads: CASSPQVAGTEALYF. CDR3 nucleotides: TGCGCCAGCTCCCCACAGGTAGCGGGGACAGAGGCGCTGTATTTT.

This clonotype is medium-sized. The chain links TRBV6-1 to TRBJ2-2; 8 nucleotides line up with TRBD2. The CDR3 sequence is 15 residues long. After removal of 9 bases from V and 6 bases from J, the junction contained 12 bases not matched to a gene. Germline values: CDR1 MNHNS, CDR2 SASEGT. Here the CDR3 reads CASHLKQAGAGELFF. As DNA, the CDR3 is TGTGCCAGTCACTTGAAACAAGCGGGAGCCGGGGAGCTGTTTTTT.

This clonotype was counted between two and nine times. CDR3: CASILTGNNSPLHF. CDR3 in DNA: TGTGCCAGCATTTTGACAGGGAACAATTCACCCCTCCACTTT. This chain joins TRBV6-5 and TRBJ1-6; 7 positions agree with TRBD1. The CDR3 contains 14 residues. The trim removed 7 bases at V and 7 bases at J, leaving 7 bases unmatched. Germline loops: CDR1 MNHEY, CDR2 SVGAGI.

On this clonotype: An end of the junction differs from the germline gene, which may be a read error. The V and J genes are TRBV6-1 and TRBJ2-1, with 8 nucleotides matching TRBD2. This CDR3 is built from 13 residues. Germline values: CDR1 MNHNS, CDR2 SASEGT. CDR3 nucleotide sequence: TGTGCCAGCAGTGATGCTAGGCCGGGGGGGCAGTTTTTC. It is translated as CASSDARPGGQFF.

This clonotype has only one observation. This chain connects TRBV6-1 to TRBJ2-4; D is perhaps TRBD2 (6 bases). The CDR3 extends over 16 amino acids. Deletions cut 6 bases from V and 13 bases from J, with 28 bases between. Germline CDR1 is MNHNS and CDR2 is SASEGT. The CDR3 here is CASSVSSGRGENEQYF. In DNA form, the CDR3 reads TGTGCCAGCAGCGTCTCGTCCGGGAGAGGGGAAAATGAGCAGTACTTC.

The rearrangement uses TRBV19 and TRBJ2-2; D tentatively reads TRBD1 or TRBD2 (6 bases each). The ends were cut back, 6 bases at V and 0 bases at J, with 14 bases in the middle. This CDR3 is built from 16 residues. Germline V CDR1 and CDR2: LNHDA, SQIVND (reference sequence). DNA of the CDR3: TGTGCCAGTAGACGAGAACGGGGGCCGAACACCGGGGAGCTGTTTTTT. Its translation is CASRRERGPNTGELFF.

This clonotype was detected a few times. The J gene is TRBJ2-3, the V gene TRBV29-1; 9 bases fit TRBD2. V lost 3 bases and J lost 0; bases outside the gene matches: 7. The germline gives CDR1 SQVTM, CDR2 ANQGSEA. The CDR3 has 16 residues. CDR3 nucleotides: TGCAGCGTTGATCCCAGCGGGAGGATTAGCACAGATACGCAGTATTTT. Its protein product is CSVDPSGRISTDTQYF.

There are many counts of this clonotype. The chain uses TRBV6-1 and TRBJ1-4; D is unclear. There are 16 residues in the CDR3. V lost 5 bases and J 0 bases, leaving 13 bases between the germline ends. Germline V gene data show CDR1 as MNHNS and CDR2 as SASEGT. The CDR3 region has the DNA TGTGCCAGCAGTCGAAACCCGACTGCAACTAATGAAAAACTGTTTTTT. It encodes CASSRNPTATNEKLFF.

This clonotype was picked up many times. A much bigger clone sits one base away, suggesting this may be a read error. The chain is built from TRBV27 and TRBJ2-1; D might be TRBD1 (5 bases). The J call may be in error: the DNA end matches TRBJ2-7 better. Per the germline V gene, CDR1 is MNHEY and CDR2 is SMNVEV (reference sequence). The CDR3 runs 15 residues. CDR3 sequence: CASSSIDRFYNEQYF. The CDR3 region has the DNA TGTGCCAGCAGTTCTATCGACAGATTCTACAATGAGCAGTACTTC.

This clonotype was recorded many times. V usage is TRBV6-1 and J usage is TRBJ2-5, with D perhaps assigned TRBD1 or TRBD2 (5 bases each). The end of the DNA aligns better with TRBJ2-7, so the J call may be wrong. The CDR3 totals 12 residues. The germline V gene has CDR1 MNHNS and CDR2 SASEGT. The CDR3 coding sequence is TGTGCCAGCTGGGGGTTAGGCGGCGAGCAGTACTTC. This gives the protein CASWGLGGEQYF.

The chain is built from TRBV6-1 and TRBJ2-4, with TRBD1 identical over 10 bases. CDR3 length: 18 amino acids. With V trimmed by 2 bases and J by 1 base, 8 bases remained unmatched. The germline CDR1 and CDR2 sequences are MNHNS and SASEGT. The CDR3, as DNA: TGTGCCAGCAGTGAAAGGACAGGGGGGGGCCTTGCCAAAAACATTCAGTACTTC. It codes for CASSERTGGGLAKNIQYF.

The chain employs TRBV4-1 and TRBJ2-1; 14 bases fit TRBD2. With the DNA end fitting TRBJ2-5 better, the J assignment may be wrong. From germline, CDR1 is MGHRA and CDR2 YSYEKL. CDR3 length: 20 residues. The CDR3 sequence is CASSFNPRGTSGSGWETQYF. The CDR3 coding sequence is TGCGCCAGCAGCTTCAATCCCCGCGGGACTAGCGGGAGTGGGTGGGAGACCCAGTACTTC.

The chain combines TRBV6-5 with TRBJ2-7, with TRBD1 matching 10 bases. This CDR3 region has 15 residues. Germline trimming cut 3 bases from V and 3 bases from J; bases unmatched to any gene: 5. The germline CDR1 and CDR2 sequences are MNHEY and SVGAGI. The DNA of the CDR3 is TGTGCCAGCAGTTATCGGACAGGGGGTAACTACGAGCAGTACTTC. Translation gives CASSYRTGGNYEQYF.

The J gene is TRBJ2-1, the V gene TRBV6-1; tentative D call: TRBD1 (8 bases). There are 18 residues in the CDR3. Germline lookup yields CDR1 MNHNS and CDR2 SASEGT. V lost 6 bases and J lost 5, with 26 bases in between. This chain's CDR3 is CASSRGRGLAAGNNEQFF. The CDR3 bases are TGTGCCAGCAGCAGGGGGCGGGGTCTAGCGGCAGGAAACAATGAGCAGTTCTTC.

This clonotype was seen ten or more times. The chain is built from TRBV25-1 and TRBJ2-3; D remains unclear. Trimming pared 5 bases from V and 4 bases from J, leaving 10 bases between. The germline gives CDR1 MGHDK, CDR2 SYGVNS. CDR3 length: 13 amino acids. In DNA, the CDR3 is TGTGCCAGCAGTCGGACGGTCGCAGATACGCAGTATTTT. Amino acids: CASSRTVADTQYF.

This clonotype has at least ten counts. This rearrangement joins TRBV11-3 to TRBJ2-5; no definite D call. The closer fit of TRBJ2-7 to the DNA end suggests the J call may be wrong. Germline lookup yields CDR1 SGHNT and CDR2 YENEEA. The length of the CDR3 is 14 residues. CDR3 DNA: TGTGCCAGCAGCTCCTCAGGCCCTTTGTACGAGCAGTACTTC. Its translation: CASSSSGPLYEQYF.

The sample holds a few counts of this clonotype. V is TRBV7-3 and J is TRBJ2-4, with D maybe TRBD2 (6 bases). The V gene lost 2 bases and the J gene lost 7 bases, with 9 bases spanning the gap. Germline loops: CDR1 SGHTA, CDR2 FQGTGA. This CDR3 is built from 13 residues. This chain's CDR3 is CASSLGGTNIQYF. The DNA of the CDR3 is TGTGCCAGCAGCTTAGGGGGGACGAACATTCAGTACTTC.

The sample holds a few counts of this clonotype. The CDR3 bases are TGTGCCAGCAGTTCCCAAATGACTAGCGGGAGAGGGAGCACAGATACGCAGTATTTT. Its translation: CASSSQMTSGRGSTDTQYF. V gene TRBV12-3 or TRBV12-4 combines with J gene TRBJ2-3; TRBD2 agrees at 12 bases. The CDR3 consists of 19 residues. V dropped 4 bases and J dropped 0; count of bases not matched to a gene: 11.

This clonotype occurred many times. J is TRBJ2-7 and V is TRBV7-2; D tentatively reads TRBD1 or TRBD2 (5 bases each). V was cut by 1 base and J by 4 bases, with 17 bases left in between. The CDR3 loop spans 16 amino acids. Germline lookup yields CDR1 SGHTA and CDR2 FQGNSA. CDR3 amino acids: CASSLGFRDALYEQYF. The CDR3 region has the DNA TGTGCCAGCAGCTTAGGTTTCCGGGACGCGCTTTACGAGCAGTACTTC.